Below, 8 T cell receptor beta chains from the same sample are listed, as sequenced in a study of early T cells in non-severe SARS-CoV-2 infection. TCRdb re-derived calls from the 5' RACE reads in MiXCR, one entry per CDR3 protein. Among about 60,000 distinct CDR3 sequences listed, roughly 14% were seen once. Specimen: whole blood. The receptors shown here come from an adult who was a healthcare worker with PCR-confirmed SARS-CoV-2 infection or an uninfected control (not recorded which).

This chain joins TRBV4-1 and TRBJ2-1; TRBD2 agrees at 11 bases. The CDR3 sequence is 14 residues long. Germline V gene sequence: CDR1 MGHRA, CDR2 YSYEKL. V shed 8 bases and J 3 bases; nucleotides not matched to a gene: 3. Here the CDR3 reads CASLAGGSYNEQFF. The CDR3 DNA follows: TGCGCCAGCCTAGCGGGGGGAAGCTACAATGAGCAGTTCTTC.

V gene TRBV29-1 combines with J gene TRBJ1-2, with D tentatively TRBD1 (5 bases). This CDR3 is 12 amino acids long. Germline V gives CDR1 SQVTM, CDR2 ANQGSEA. Deletions cut 6 bases from V and 7 bases from J, with 15 bases between. The CDR3: CSVSGGPTGYTF. The CDR3 coding sequence is TGCAGCGTCTCCGGGGGACCGACTGGCTACACCTTC.

The chain recombines TRBV6-1 with TRBJ1-5; 7 bases match TRBD1. The germline V gene has CDR1 MNHNS and CDR2 SASEGT. The junction had 3 bases not matched to a gene; V was cut back by 7 bases and J by 6 bases. CDR3 length equals 12 residues. The CDR3 spells CASTTGAQPQHF. The CDR3 nucleotides are TGTGCCAGCACCACAGGGGCTCAGCCCCAGCATTTT.

This clonotype turned up a few times. J is TRBJ1-1 and V is TRBV7-8; D unclear. CDR3 length: 16 residues. Trimming removed 5 bases at V and 0 bases at J, with 16 bases between. Germline CDR1 and CDR2: SGHVS and FQNEAQ. The CDR3 bases are TGTGCCAGCAGCCGAGGGCGGGTCAGCTTGAACACTGAAGCTTTCTTT. Protein: CASSRGRVSLNTEAFF.

The sample holds a few counts of this clonotype. This chain joins TRBV4-3 and TRBJ1-1; 7 bases agree with TRBD1. The CDR3 loop spans 15 amino acids. V lost 2 bases, J lost 5 bases, and 8 bases stayed unmatched. The germline V gene has CDR1 LGHNA and CDR2 YSLEER. CDR3 sequence reads: CASSQTSGGWTEAFF. CDR3 coding DNA: TGCGCCAGCAGCCAAACCTCAGGGGGATGGACTGAAGCTTTCTTT.

The CDR3 DNA reads as TGTGCCAGCAGTTACGGGGCCTGGGAAGAAGCTTTCTTT. Its protein is CASSYGAWEEAFF. The J gene is TRBJ1-1, the V gene TRBV6-5; perhaps TRBD1 as D (5 bases). Germline CDR1 reads MNHEY; CDR2 reads SVGAGI. V shed 2 bases and J shed 8 bases, with 12 bases lying between them. The CDR3 sequence is 13 residues long.

This clonotype has more than one count but fewer than ten. The chain links TRBV4-1 to TRBJ1-1, with D perhaps TRBD1 (6 bases). This CDR3 is 19 amino acids long. V was trimmed by 0 bases and J by 4 bases, leaving 24 bases between them. Germline CDR1 reads MGHRA; CDR2 reads YSYEKL. The CDR3 bases are TGCGCCAGCAGCCAAGAAAATTACGGGGGCTCGGGGACGGTCACTGAAGCTTTCTTT. Translated, it gives CASSQENYGGSGTVTEAFF.

This clonotype has at least ten counts. The rearrangement joins TRBV12-5 to TRBJ1-5; D not certain. The CDR3 totals 14 residues. Trimming stripped 2 bases from V and 6 bases from J, with 11 bases between. Germline CDR1 LGHNT, CDR2 FRNRAP. As DNA, the CDR3 is TGTGCTAGTGGTTTGCTAGGGTGGGGTCAGCCCCAGCATTTT. This sequence encodes CASGLLGWGQPQHF.